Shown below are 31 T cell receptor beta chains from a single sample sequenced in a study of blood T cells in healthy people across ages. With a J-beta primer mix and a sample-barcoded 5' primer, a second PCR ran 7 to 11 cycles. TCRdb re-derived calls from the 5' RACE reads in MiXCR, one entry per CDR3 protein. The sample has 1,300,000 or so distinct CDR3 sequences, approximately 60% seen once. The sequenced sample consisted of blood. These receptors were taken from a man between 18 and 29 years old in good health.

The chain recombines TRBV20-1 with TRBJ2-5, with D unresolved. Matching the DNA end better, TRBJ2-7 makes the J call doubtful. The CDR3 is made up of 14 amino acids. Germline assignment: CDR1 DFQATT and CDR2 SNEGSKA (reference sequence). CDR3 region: CSASAVRGRYEQYF. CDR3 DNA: TGCAGTGCTAGTGCGGTAAGAGGCCGCTACGAGCAGTACTTC.

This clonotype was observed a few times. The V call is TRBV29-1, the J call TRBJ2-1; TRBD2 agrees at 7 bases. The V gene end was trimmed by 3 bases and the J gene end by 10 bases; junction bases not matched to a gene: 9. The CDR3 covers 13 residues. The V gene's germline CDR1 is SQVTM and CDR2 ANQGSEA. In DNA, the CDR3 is TGCAGCGTTGATCCCATAGGGAGGGAAGAGCAGTTCTTC. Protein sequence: CSVDPIGREEQFF.

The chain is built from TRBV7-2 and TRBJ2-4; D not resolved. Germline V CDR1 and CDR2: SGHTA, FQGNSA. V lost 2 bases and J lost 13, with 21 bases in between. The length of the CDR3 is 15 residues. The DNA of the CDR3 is TGTGCCAGCAGCTTACATCCCACGGTCCTTTACAAGCAGTACTTC. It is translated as CASSLHPTVLYKQYF.

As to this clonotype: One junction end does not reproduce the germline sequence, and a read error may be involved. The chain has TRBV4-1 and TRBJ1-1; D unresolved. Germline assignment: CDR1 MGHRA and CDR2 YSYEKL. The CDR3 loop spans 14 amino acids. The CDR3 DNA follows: TGCGCCGGCAGCCAAGATATCGTTTGGGCTGAAGCTTTCTTT. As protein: CAGSQDIVWAEAFF.

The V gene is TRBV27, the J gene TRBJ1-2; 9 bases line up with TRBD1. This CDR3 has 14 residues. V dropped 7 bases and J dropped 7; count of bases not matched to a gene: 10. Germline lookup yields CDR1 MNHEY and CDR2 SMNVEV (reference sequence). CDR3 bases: TGTGCCAGCAACATCACAGGGGGCAAGTGTGGCTACACCTTC. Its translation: CASNITGGKCGYTF.

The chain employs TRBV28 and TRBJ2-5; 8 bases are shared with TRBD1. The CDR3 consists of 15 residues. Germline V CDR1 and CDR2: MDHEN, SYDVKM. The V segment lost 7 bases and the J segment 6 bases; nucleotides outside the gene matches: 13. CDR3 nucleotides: TGTGCCAGCACACCCGGACTCCAGGGGGCTAAGACCCAGTACTTC. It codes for CASTPGLQGAKTQYF.

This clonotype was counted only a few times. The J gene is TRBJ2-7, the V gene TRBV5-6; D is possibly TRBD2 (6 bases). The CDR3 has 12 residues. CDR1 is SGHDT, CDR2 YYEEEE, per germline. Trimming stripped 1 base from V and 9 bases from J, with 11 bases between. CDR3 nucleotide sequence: TGTGCCAGCAGCTTGTGGAGGGGTCGGCAGTACTTC. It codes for CASSLWRGRQYF.

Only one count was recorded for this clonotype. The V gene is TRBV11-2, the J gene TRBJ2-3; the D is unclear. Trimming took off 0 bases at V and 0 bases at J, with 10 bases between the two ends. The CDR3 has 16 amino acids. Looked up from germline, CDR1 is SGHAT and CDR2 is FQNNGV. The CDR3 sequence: CASSLDLDSSTDTQYF. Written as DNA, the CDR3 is TGTGCCAGCAGCTTAGATCTTGACTCTAGCACAGATACGCAGTATTTT.

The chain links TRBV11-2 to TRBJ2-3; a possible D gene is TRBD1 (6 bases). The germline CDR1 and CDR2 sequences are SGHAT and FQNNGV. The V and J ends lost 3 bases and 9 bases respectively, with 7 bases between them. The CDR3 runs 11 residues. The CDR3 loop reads CASSFRGTQYF. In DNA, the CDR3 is TGTGCCAGCAGCTTCAGGGGCACGCAGTATTTT.

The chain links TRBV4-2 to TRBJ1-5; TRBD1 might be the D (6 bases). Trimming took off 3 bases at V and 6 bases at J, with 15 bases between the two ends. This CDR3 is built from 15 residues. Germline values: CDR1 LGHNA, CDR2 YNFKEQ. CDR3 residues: CASSHPGQKGQPQHF. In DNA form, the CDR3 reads TGTGCCAGCAGCCACCCCGGACAGAAGGGTCAGCCCCAGCATTTT.

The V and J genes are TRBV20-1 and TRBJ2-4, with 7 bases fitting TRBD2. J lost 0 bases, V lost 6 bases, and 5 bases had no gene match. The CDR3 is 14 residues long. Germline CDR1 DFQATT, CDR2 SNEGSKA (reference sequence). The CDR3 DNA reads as TGCAGTGCGCCTACTAGCGTAGCCAAAAACATTCAGTACTTC. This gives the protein CSAPTSVAKNIQYF.

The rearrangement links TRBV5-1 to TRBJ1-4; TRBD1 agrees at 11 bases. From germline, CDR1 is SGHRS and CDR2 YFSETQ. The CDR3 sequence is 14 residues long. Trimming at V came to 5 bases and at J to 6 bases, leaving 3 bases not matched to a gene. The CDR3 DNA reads TGCGCCAGCAGGACGGGACAGGGGGATGAAAAACTGTTTTTT. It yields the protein CASRTGQGDEKLFF.

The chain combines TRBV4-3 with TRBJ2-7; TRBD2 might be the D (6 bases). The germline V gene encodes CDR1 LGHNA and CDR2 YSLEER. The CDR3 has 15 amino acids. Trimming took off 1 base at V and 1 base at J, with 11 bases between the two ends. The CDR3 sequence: CASSQVNSGSYEQYF. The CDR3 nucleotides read TGCGCCAGCAGCCAAGTTAACAGCGGGTCCTACGAGCAGTACTTC.

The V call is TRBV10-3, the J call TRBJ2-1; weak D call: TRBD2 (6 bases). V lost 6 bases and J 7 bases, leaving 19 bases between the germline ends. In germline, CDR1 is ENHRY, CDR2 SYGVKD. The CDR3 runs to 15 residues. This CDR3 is CAIRELASSGNEQFF. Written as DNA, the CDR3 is TGTGCCATCAGGGAACTAGCATCGAGCGGAAATGAGCAGTTCTTC.

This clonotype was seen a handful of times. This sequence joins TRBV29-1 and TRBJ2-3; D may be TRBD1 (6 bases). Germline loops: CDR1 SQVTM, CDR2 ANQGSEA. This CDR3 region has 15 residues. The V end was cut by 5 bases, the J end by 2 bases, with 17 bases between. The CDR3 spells CSVSDPGQSTDTQYF. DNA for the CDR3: TGCAGCGTTTCTGACCCGGGACAATCCACAGATACGCAGTATTTT.

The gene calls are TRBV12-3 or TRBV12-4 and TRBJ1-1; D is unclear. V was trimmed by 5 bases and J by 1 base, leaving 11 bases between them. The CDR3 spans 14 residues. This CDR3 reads CASSPGNQNTEAFF. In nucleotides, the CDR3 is TGTGCCAGCAGTCCCGGTAATCAGAACACTGAAGCTTTCTTT.

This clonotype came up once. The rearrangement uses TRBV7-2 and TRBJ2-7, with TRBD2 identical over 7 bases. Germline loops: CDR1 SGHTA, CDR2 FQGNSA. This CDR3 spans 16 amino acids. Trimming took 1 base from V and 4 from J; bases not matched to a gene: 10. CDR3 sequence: CASSLVQRDGGYEQYF. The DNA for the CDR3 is TGTGCCAGCAGCTTAGTGCAGCGGGATGGCGGGTACGAGCAGTACTTC.

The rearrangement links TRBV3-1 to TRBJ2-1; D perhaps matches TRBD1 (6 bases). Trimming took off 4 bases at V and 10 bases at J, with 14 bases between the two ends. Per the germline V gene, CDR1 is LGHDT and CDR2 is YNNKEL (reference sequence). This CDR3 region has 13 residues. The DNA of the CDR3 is TGTGCCAGCAGCCCCACCGTAAGGGGGGAGCAGTTCTTC. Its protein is CASSPTVRGEQFF.

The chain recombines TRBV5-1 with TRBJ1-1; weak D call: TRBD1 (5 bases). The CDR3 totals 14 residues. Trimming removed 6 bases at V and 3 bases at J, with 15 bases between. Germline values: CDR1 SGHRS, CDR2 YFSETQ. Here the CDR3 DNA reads TGCGCCAGCAACAAATGGGGGGGAGACACTGAAGCTTTCTTT. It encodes CASNKWGGDTEAFF. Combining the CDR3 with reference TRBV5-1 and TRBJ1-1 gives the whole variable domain KAGVTQTPRYLIKTRGQQVTLSCSPISGHRSVSWYQQTPGQGLQFLFEYFSETQRNKGNFPGRFSGRQFSNSRSEMNVSTLELGDSALYLCASNKWGGDTEAFFGQGTRLTVV.

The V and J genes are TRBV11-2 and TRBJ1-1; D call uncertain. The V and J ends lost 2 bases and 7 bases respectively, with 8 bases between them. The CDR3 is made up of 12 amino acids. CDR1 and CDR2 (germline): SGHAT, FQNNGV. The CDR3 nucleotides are TGTGCCAGCAGCTTAACTGTTAATGAAGCTTTCTTT. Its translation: CASSLTVNEAFF.

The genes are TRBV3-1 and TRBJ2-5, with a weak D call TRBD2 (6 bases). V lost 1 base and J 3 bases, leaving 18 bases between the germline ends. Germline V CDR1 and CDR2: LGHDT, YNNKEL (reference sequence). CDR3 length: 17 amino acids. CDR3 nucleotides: TGTGCCAGCAGCCAAGCTAACGGGGAGGTTTGGAAAGAGACCCAGTACTTC. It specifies CASSQANGEVWKETQYF.

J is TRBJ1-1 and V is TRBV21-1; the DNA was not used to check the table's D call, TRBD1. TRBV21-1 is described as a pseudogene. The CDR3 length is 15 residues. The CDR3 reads CASSPAGQLNTEAFF. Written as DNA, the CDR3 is TGTGCCAGCAGCCCCGCGGGGCAGTTGAACACTGAAGCTTTCTTT.

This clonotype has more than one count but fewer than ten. The CDR3 DNA follows: TGTGCCAGCAGGGTGAGCGGGGGGACCTACACAGATACGCAGTATTTT. Amino acids: CASRVSGGTYTDTQYF. This chain joins TRBV6-2 or TRBV6-3 and TRBJ2-3; TRBD2 agrees at 9 bases. The CDR3 extends over 16 amino acids. Germline-derived CDR1 and CDR2 are MNHEY and SVGEGT. The ends lost 6 bases at V and 2 bases at J; junction bases unmatched: 9.

For the CDR3, the DNA is TGTGCCAGCAGTTATTCTCTCCTTTCACCCCTCCACTTT. It encodes CASSYSLLSPLHF. The V call is TRBV12-3 or TRBV12-4, the J call TRBJ1-6; D gene unclear. The germline V and J ends were trimmed by 4 bases and 9 bases, with 10 bases remaining between them. This CDR3 comprises 13 residues.

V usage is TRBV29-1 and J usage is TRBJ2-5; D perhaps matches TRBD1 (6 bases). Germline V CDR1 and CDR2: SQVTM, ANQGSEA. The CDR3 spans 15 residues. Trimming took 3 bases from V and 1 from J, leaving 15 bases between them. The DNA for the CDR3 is TGCAGCGTTGAGTCCCTAGGGGGACCCCAAGAGACCCAGTACTTC. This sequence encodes CSVESLGGPQETQYF.

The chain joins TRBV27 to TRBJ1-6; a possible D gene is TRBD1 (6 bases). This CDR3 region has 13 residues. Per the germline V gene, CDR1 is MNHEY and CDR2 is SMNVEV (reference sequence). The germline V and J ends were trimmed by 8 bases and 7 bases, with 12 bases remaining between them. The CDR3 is CASCFTGNSPLHF. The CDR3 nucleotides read TGTGCCAGCTGCTTCACAGGGAATTCACCCCTCCACTTT.

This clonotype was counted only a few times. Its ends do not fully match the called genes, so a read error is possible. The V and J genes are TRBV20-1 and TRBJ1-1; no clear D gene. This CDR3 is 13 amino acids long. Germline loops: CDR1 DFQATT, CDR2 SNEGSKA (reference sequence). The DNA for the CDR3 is TGCAGTACTAGTAACGCGGAGAACACTGAAGCTTTCTTT. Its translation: CSTSNAENTEAFF.

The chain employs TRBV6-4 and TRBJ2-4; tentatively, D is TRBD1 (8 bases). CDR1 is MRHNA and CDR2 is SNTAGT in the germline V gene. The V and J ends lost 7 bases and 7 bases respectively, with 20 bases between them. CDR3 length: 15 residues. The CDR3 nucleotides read TGTGCCAGCATATCCGGCCGGGGGGACAGGAACATTCAGTACTTC. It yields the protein CASISGRGDRNIQYF.

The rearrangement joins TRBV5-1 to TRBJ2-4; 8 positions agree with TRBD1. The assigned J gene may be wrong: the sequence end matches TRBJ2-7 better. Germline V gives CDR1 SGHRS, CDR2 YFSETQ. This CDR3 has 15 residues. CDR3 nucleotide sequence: TGCGCCAGCAGCTTGTCGGACAGGGATTACTACGAGCAGTACTTC. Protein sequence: CASSLSDRDYYEQYF.

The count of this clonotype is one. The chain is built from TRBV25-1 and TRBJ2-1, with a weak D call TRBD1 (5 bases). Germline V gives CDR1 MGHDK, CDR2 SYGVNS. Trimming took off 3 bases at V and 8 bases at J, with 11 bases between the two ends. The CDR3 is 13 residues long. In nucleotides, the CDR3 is TGTGCCAGCAGTGAGGACATTCTCCATGAGCAGTTCTTC. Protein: CASSEDILHEQFF. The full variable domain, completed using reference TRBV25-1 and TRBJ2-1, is EADIYQTPRYLVIGTGKKITLECSQTMGHDKMYWYQQDPGMELHLIHYSYGVNSTEKGDLSSESTVSRIRTEHFPLTLESARPSHTSQYLCASSEDILHEQFFGPGTRLTVL.

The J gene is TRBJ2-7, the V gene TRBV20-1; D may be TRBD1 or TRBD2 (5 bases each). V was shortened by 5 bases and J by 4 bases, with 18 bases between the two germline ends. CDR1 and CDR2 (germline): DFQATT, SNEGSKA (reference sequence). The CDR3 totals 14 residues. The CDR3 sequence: CSASPGTPVYEQYF. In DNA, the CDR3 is TGCAGTGCTTCACCCGGGACCCCGGTGTACGAGCAGTACTTC.